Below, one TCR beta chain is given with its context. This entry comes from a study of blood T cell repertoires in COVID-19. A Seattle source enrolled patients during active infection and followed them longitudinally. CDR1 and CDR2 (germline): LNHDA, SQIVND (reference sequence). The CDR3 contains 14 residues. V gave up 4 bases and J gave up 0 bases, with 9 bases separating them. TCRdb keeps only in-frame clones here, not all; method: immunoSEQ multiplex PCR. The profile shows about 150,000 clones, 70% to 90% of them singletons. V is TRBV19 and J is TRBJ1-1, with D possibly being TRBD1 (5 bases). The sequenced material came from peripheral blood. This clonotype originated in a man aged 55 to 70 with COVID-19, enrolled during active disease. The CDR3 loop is CASSNAGLNTEAFF. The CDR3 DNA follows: TGTGCCAGTAGTAATGCAGGGCTGAACACTGAAGCTTTCTTT.